This TCR beta chain was profiled in a study of control samples from healthy donors and cancer patients. Germline CDR1 MNHEY, CDR2 SVGAGI. There are 15 residues in the CDR3. V gave up 7 bases and J gave up 3 bases; unmatched junction bases: 6. Profiled with immunoSEQ multiplex PCR; TCRdb holds only in-frame clones, not every one. The sample carries under 200,000 clones, about 94% recorded once. This TCR came from a woman aged 40 to 49 in good health. The sequencing sample was made of blood. The chain has TRBV6-5 and TRBJ1-5, with 10 bases identical to TRBD1. This chain's CDR3 is CASTHGTGDNQPQHF. The CDR3 region has the DNA TGTGCCAGCACCCACGGGACAGGGGACAATCAGCCCCAGCATTTT.